The clone carrying this T cell receptor beta chain was counted between two and nine times. Its antigen is as yet unknown. This record comes from a study of blood T cells in healthy people across ages. A second PCR, run for roughly 6 to 11 cycles, used a sample-barcoded 5' primer plus a J-beta primer mix. Each single sample gave us at least 2.5 million CDR3-containing paired-end reads. TCRdb passed the 5' RACE reads through MiXCR, listing each CDR3 protein once. The profile shows roughly 1.9 million distinct CDR3 sequences, about two fifths of them singletons. Study results and limitations: Per million T cells, TCR beta diversity dropped roughly linearly as age increased. TCR beta diversity was tightly associated with the proportion of naive T cells. Higher diversity, along with more naive CD4+ cells, distinguished long-lived donors from aged donors.

The germline V and J ends were trimmed by 6 bases and 7 bases, with 15 bases remaining between them. The length of the CDR3 is 13 residues. This rearrangement joins TRBV12-3 or TRBV12-4 to TRBJ1-1; D is possibly TRBD1 (5 bases). This TCR came from a human donor in good health. The sample consisted of blood. CDR3 sequence reads: CASSHPRGNEAFF. As DNA, the CDR3 is TGTGCCAGCAGCCACCCCCGGGGGAATGAAGCTTTCTTT.